A selection of T cell receptor beta chains follows, all from one sample in a study of PD-1 blockade in mismatch repair-deficient tumors. This table comes from immunoSEQ multiplex PCR, and its TCRdb copy is limited to in-frame clones, with some not included. The data show around 68,000 clones, almost 80% seen once. This material consisted of peripheral blood, taken 2 weeks after starting pembrolizumab. The receptors were sampled from an adult with mismatch repair-deficient cancer. Each CDR3 is given with its conserved first and last residue. The D gene is left open where the match is weak. Rows may omit the clone size; those that give it use once, few, many or a size class.

D gene	clone size	V gene	CDR3 length	J gene	CDR3 protein	CDR3 DNA
TRBD1	.	TRBV5-1	15	TRBJ1-1	CASSGGQGSGTEAFF	TGCGCCAGCAGCGGGGGACAGGGCTCTGGTACTGAAGCTTTCTTT
.	.	TRBV10-3	13	TRBJ2-2	CAISQLDTGELFF	TGTGCCATCAGCCAATTGGACACCGGGGAGCTGTTTTTT
.	.	TRBV2	13	TRBJ1-1	CASRGGRNTEAFF	TGTGCCAGCAGGGGGGGCCGGAACACTGAAGCTTTCTTT
.	.	TRBV6-1	13	TRBJ2-3	CASSEQGTDTQYF	TGTGCCAGCAGTGAACAGGGCACAGATACGCAGTATTTT
.	.	TRBV6-5	13	TRBJ1-5	CASRAGSNQPQHF	TGTGCCAGCAGGGCAGGGAGCAATCAGCCCCAGCATTTT
TRBD2	many	TRBV7-8	14	TRBJ2-7	CASSLSGKAYEQYF	TGTGCCAGCAGCTTAAGCGGGAAGGCCTACGAGCAGTACTTC
.	.	TRBV5-1	14	TRBJ2-1	CASSLRDTYNEQFF	TGCGCCAGCAGCTTGAGGGACACTTACAATGAGCAGTTCTTC
.	.	TRBV6-5	15	TRBJ2-1	CASSYSKGTNNEQFF	TGTGCCAGCAGTTACTCGAAAGGGACCAACAATGAGCAGTTCTTC
TRBD1	few	TRBV6-1	15	TRBJ2-7	CASSFGTGGYYEQYF	TGTGCCAGCAGCTTTGGGACAGGGGGTTACTACGAGCAGTACTTC
.	.	TRBV5-6	15	TRBJ1-4	CASSFASQLNEKLFF	TGTGCCAGCAGCTTCGCGTCACAACTCAATGAAAAACTGTTTTTT
TRBD2	.	TRBV5-4	17	TRBJ2-3	CASSLESSGSMGDTQYF	TGTGCCAGCAGCTTGGAGTCTAGCGGGAGTATGGGGGATACGCAGTATTTT
TRBD2	.	TRBV30	14	TRBJ2-7	CAWSVGAGEYEQYF	TGTGCCTGGAGTGTGGGAGCGGGAGAATACGAGCAGTACTTC
.	.	TRBV5-6	16	TRBJ2-7	CASSPYILRGQGEQYF	TGTGCCAGCAGCCCCTATATTTTGAGGGGCCAAGGCGAGCAGTACTTC
TRBD1	.	TRBV6-1	14	TRBJ2-1	CASSGTGNYNEQFF	TGTGCCAGCAGCGGGACAGGGAACTACAATGAGCAGTTCTTC
TRBD1	once	TRBV5-1	15	TRBJ1-2	CASSIRQGLDYGYTF	TGCGCCAGCAGCATCCGACAGGGTTTGGACTATGGCTACACCTTC
TRBD1	many	TRBV6-1	15	TRBJ1-5	CASMEGQGVTQPQHF	TGTGCCAGCATGGAAGGACAGGGAGTGACGCAGCCCCAGCATTTT
.	once	TRBV18	15	TRBJ2-5	CASSPPGLQQETQYF	TGTGCCAGCTCACCACCGGGGCTTCAACAAGAGACCCAGTACTTC
.	.	TRBV27	14	TRBJ2-1	CASKVGALYNEQFF	TGTGCCAGCAAAGTCGGAGCCCTTTACAATGAGCAGTTCTTC
.	.	TRBV5-1	14	TRBJ2-7	CASSLVGSSNEQYF	TGCGCCAGCAGCTTGGTCGGGAGTAGTAACGAGCAGTACTTC
TRBD1	.	TRBV19	16	TRBJ2-2	CASRSSGTGLTGELFF	TGTGCCAGTAGGAGTTCCGGGACAGGGTTGACCGGGGAGCTGTTTTTT
.	.	TRBV10-3	14	TRBJ2-5	CAISLDSSQETQYF	TGTGCCATCAGCCTGGACAGCAGCCAAGAGACCCAGTACTTC
.	.	TRBV30	12	TRBJ2-7	CAWIPKSYEQYF	TGTGCCTGGATCCCAAAATCCTACGAGCAGTACTTC
TRBD2	.	TRBV2	15	TRBJ2-1	CASSESSGRANEQFF	TGTGCCAGCAGTGAATCTAGCGGGAGGGCCAATGAGCAGTTCTTC